This record concerns one T cell receptor (beta chain) sequence. As yet, its antigen is unknown. One junction end disagrees with the germline gene, perhaps due to a read error. There are 13 residues in the CDR3. Germline CDR1 and CDR2: MNHEY and SVGAGI. The repertoire was sequenced with immunoSEQ multiplex PCR; TCRdb's copy has only in-frame clones and lacks some. The sample lists 86,000 or so clones, 78% occurring once. The data were obtained in a study of radiotherapy plus CTLA-4 blockade in lung cancer. Whole-study results and caveats: Strongest reported response predictors: early blood clone changes and post-radiation interferon-beta.

The sample here was peripheral blood, taken from a patient treated with radiotherapy plus ipilimumab. The sequence was collected from a human donor with non-small cell lung cancer who had a partial response to radiotherapy plus ipilimumab. Some clones in this sample may be carry-over from other donors' samples. The rearrangement links TRBV6-5 to TRBJ2-1; perhaps TRBD2 as D (6 bases). DNA for the CDR3: TGCATTACACGGGGGACCCCAAAAGGTGAGCAGTTCTTC. Protein sequence: CITRGTPKGEQFF.